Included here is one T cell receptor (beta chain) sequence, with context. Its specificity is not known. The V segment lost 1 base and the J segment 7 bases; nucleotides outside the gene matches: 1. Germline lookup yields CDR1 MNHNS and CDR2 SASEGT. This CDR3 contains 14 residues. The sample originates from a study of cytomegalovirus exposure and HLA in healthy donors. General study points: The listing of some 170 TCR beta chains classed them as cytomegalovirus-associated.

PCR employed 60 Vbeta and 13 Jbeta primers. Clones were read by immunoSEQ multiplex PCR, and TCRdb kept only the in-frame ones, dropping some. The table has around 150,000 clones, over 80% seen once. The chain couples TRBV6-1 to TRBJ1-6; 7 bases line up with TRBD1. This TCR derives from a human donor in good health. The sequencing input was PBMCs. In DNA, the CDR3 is TGTGCCAGCAGTGAAGGGACAGGCAATTCACCCCTCCACTTT. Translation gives CASSEGTGNSPLHF.